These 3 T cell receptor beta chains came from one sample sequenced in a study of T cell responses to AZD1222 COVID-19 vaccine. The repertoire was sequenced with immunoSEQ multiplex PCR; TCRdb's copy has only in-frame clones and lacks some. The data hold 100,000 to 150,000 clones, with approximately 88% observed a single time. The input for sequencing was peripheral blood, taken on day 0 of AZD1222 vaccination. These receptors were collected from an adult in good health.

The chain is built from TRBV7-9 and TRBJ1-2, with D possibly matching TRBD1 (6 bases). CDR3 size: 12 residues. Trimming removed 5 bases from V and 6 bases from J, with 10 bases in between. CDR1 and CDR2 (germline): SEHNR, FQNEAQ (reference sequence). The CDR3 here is CASSPTGNGYTF. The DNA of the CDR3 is TGTGCCAGCAGCCCCACAGGGAATGGCTACACCTTC.

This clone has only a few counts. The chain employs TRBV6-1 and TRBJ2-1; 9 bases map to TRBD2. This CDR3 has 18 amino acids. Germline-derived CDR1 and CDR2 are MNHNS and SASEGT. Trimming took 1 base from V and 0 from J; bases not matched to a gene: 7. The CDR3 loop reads CASSEGRLAGSSYNEQFF. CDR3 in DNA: TGTGCCAGCAGTGAAGGTCGGCTAGCGGGGAGCTCCTACAATGAGCAGTTCTTC.

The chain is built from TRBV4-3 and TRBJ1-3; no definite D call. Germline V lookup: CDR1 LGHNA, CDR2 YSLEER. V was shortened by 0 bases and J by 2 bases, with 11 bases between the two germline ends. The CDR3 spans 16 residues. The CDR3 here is CASSQDIQATGNTIYF. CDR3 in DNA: TGCGCCAGCAGCCAAGATATCCAGGCCACTGGAAACACCATATATTTT.